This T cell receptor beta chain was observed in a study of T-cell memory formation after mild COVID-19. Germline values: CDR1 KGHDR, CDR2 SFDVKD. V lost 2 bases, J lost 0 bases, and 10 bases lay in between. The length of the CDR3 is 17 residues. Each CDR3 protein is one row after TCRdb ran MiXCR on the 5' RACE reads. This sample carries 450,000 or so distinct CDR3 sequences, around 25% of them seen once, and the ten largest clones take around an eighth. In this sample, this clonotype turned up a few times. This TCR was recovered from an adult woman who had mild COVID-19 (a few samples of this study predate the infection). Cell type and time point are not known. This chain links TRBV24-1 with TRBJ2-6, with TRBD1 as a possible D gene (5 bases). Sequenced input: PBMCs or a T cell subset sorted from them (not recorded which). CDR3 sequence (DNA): TGTGCCACCAGTGATTCTCAGGGTCCCTCTGGGGCCAACGTCCTGACTTTC. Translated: CATSDSQGPSGANVLTF.